The 25 T cell receptor beta chains reported below all come from one sample, sequenced in a study of Ad26.COV2.S vaccination and SARS-CoV-2 variants. Some clones are missing from TCRdb's copy, which holds only in-frame ones; the method was immunoSEQ multiplex PCR. Of about 250,000 clones listed, roughly 87% are singletons. Treatment here: over 15 received Ad26.COV2.S at low or high dose, single or two shots; a few received placebo; per-sample allocation not given. Specimen acquisition occurred on day 63 following the initial vaccine or placebo injection. Here the sequenced sample was peripheral blood, taken in a trial of Ad26.COV2.S vaccine versus placebo. The receptors derive from a person aged 18-65 years who received the Ad26.COV2.S COVID-19 vaccine or a placebo.

This sequence joins TRBV5-6 and TRBJ1-2; possibly TRBD1 for D (6 bases). The CDR3 covers 14 residues. The V end was cut by 2 bases, the J end by 5 bases, with 13 bases between. Germline CDR1 is SGHDT and CDR2 is YYEEEE. This chain's CDR3 is CASSLSAGEYGYTF. The CDR3, as DNA: TGTGCCAGCAGCTTATCGGCAGGGGAATATGGCTACACCTTC.

J is TRBJ1-4 and V is TRBV7-8; D is uncertain. The germline gives CDR1 SGHVS, CDR2 FQNEAQ. V shed 2 bases and J shed 4 bases, with 5 bases lying between them. The CDR3 consists of 13 residues. Here the CDR3 reads CASSLRFNEKLFF. The DNA of the CDR3 is TGTGCCAGCAGCTTAAGATTTAATGAAAAACTGTTTTTT.

Of note for this clone: The identical CDR3 is also encoded by other nucleotide sequences in the sample. The J gene is TRBJ2-7, the V gene TRBV5-1, with 11 bases fitting TRBD2. Germline CDR1 SGHRS, CDR2 YFSETQ. The length of the CDR3 is 16 residues. Germline trimming cut 0 bases from V and 2 bases from J; bases unmatched to any gene: 4. The CDR3 is CASSLGLAGGTYEQYF. CDR3 nucleotide sequence: TGCGCCAGCAGCTTGGGGCTAGCGGGGGGAACCTACGAGCAGTACTTC. The entire variable domain, with the rest obtained from reference TRBV5-1 and TRBJ2-7, is as follows: KAGVTQTPRYLIKTRGQQVTLSCSPISGHRSVSWYQQTPGQGLQFLFEYFSETQRNKGNFPGRFSGRQFSNSRSEMNVSTLELGDSALYLCASSLGLAGGTYEQYFGPGTRLTVT.

The chain recombines TRBV4-2 with TRBJ2-6, with a tentative D call TRBD1 (6 bases). Per the germline V gene, CDR1 is LGHNA and CDR2 is YNFKEQ. The CDR3 runs 16 residues. Trimming removed 0 bases from V and 2 bases from J, with 8 bases in between. The CDR3 sequence: CASSQDRGTGANVLTF. CDR3 sequence (DNA): TGTGCCAGCAGCCAAGATAGGGGGACTGGGGCCAACGTCCTGACTTTC.

The chain couples TRBV11-2 to TRBJ2-1, with D possibly being TRBD1 (6 bases). Trimming shortened V by 1 base and J by 7 bases, and 11 bases separated the two germline ends. Germline CDR1 reads SGHAT; CDR2 reads FQNNGV. The CDR3 sequence is 14 residues long. The CDR3 DNA reads as TGTGCCAGCAGCTTAGCAGGGGTCAGTAATGAGCAGTTCTTC. Translating gives CASSLAGVSNEQFF.

The V call is TRBV13, the J call TRBJ1-2; perhaps TRBD1 as D (5 bases). Germline-derived CDR1 and CDR2 are PRHDT and FYEKMQ (reference sequence). V was clipped by 4 bases and J by 7 bases, with 16 bases between them. The CDR3 totals 14 residues. The chain's CDR3 is CASSSAGGGAGYTF. Written as DNA, the CDR3 is TGTGCCAGCAGCTCGGCCGGGGGAGGGGCTGGCTACACCTTC.

The genes are TRBV15 and TRBJ1-5, with D uncertain. Germline V gene lookup returns CDR1 LNHNV and CDR2 YYDKDF (reference sequence). This CDR3 has 15 amino acids. The V gene lost 2 bases and the J gene lost 3 bases, with 11 bases spanning the gap. The CDR3 here is CATSRSTGNNQPQHF. In DNA, the CDR3 is TGTGCCACCAGCAGAAGTACGGGTAACAATCAGCCCCAGCATTTT.

This rearrangement joins TRBV5-4 to TRBJ2-7; 9 bases agree with TRBD2. The CDR3 consists of 16 residues. Trimming cost V 1 base and J 2 bases; bases outside gene matches: 7. The germline V gene encodes CDR1 SGHNT and CDR2 YYREEE (reference sequence). The DNA for the CDR3 is TGTGCCAGCAGCTTGATGCAGGCGGGAGGGGCCTACGAGCAGTACGTC. Translating it yields CASSLMQAGGAYEQYV.

This clone was picked up a small number of times. The chain uses TRBV30 and TRBJ2-7; D not resolved. The germline V and J ends were trimmed by 4 bases and 0 bases, with 7 bases remaining between them. This CDR3 contains 12 residues. The germline V gene has CDR1 GTSNPN and CDR2 SVGIG (reference sequence). This chain's CDR3 is CAWMASSYEQYV. DNA for the CDR3: TGTGCCTGGATGGCCAGCTCCTACGAGCAGTACGTC.

A single count supports this clone. This sequence joins TRBV3-1 (or the pseudogene TRBV3-2) and TRBJ2-7, with D possibly TRBD2 on 5 matching bases. The length of the CDR3 is 14 residues. Germline CDR1 and CDR2: LGHDT and YNNKEL (reference sequence). V dropped 3 bases and J dropped 2 bases, with 11 bases sitting between them. CDR3 nucleotide sequence: TGTGCCAGCAGCCACCCCCGGGGAGCCTACGAGCAGTACTTC. As protein: CASSHPRGAYEQYF.

This clone appeared a few times. The V and J genes are TRBV27 and TRBJ2-3, with TRBD1 as a possible D gene (7 bases). The V gene lost 2 bases and the J gene lost 4 bases, with 13 bases spanning the gap. The germline gives CDR1 MNHEY, CDR2 SMNVEV (reference sequence). The CDR3 extends over 15 amino acids. The CDR3 nucleotides are TGTGCCAGCAGTTTAGGGCAGGGGGGCTCAGATACGCAGTATTTT. Residues: CASSLGQGGSDTQYF.

The chain joins TRBV18 to TRBJ1-5; a possible D gene is TRBD1 (5 bases). V shed 3 bases and J shed 3 bases, with 15 bases lying between them. The CDR3 loop spans 16 amino acids. Germline CDR1 reads KGHSH; CDR2 reads LQKENI. This CDR3 reads CASSPGTGYDNQPQHF. The CDR3 DNA is TGTGCCAGCTCACCCGGGACGGGGTATGACAATCAGCCCCAGCATTTT.

The chain is built from TRBV4-3 and TRBJ2-4, with 7 positions matching TRBD1. The V segment lost 2 bases and the J segment 3 bases; nucleotides outside the gene matches: 7. Looked up from germline, CDR1 is LGHNA and CDR2 is YSLEER. This CDR3 has 16 residues. Here the CDR3 DNA reads TGCGCCAGCAGCCAATGGCCACAGGGGAACAAAAACATTCAGTACTTC. Its translation is CASSQWPQGNKNIQYF.

There are a few counts of this clone. The chain is built from TRBV30 and TRBJ1-2; D gene unclear. The CDR3 consists of 10 residues. Germline-derived CDR1 and CDR2 are GTSNPN and SVGIG (reference sequence). Trimming shortened V by 4 bases and J by 11 bases, and 11 bases separated the two germline ends. CDR3 sequence (DNA): TGTGCCTGGAAGCGTGGTTCTTACACCTTC. Amino acid sequence: CAWKRGSYTF.

In nucleotides, the CDR3 is TGTGCCAGCAGTTACTTTCCGGGGGCGGGGGATACGCAGTATTTT. Translation: CASSYFPGAGDTQYF. The V call is TRBV6-5, the J call TRBJ2-3; D may be TRBD1 or TRBD2 (6 bases each). The V and J ends lost 1 base and 6 bases respectively, with 14 bases between them. The CDR3 loop spans 15 amino acids. The germline gives CDR1 MNHEY, CDR2 SVGAGI.

This rearrangement joins TRBV7-8 to TRBJ2-1; perhaps TRBD1 as D (6 bases). V lost 3 bases and J 4 bases, leaving 16 bases between the germline ends. CDR3 length: 16 amino acids. Per the germline V gene, CDR1 is SGHVS and CDR2 is FQNEAQ. CDR3 sequence reads: CASSLAHLGGYNEQFF. The CDR3 region has the DNA TGTGCCAGCAGCTTGGCTCATTTAGGGGGATACAATGAGCAGTTCTTC.

This chain joins TRBV21-1 and TRBJ2-7; TRBD2 reflects the table's D call only, with no check against the DNA. TRBV21-1 is tagged as a pseudogene. This CDR3 is 13 amino acids long. This CDR3 reads CASGGDGAYEQYV. In DNA, the CDR3 is TGTGCCAGCGGGGGGGACGGAGCCTACGAGCAGTACGTC.

The rearrangement uses TRBV5-5 and TRBJ1-1; D unresolved. V was shortened by 4 bases and J by 1 base, with 11 bases between the two germline ends. CDR3 length equals 14 residues. Germline V CDR1 and CDR2: SGHKS, YYEKEE (reference sequence). In DNA, the CDR3 is TGTGCCAGCAGCAGGGTGGACGGGAACACTGAAGCTTTCTTT. It is translated as CASSRVDGNTEAFF.

V is TRBV15 and J is TRBJ1-5; tentatively, D is TRBD1 (5 bases). Germline V gene data show CDR1 as LNHNV and CDR2 as YYDKDF (reference sequence). Trimming shortened V by 2 bases and J by 6 bases, and 14 bases separated the two germline ends. This CDR3 spans 15 amino acids. This chain's CDR3 is CATSRRGADSQPQHF. DNA of the CDR3: TGTGCCACCAGCAGAAGGGGCGCGGATAGTCAGCCCCAGCATTTT.

The rearrangement links TRBV11-2 to TRBJ2-7; D not resolved. Trimming removed 2 bases at V and 3 bases at J, with 8 bases between. CDR1 and CDR2 (germline): SGHAT, FQNNGV. The CDR3 runs to 13 residues. CDR3 nucleotide sequence: TGTGCCAGCAGCTTAACGACCGACTACGAGCAGTACTTC. It specifies CASSLTTDYEQYF.

This clone was seen a few times. This rearrangement joins TRBV5-1 to TRBJ1-6; D is undetermined. The CDR3 runs to 15 residues. V gave up 4 bases and J gave up 3 bases, with 11 bases separating them. Germline lookup yields CDR1 SGHRS and CDR2 YFSETQ. The CDR3 is CASSTDGLYNSPLHF. Written as DNA, the CDR3 is TGCGCCAGCAGCACCGACGGTCTCTATAATTCACCCCTCCACTTT.

The V call is TRBV4-3, the J call TRBJ2-5, with 7 bases identical to TRBD1. CDR3 length: 14 residues. Germline V lookup: CDR1 LGHNA, CDR2 YSLEER. J gave up 3 bases and V 4 bases, and 5 bases lay outside the gene matches. CDR3 nucleotides: TGCGCCAGCAGCCCTACAGGGGTTGAAGAGACCCAGTACTTC. Translating it yields CASSPTGVEETQYF.

This clone was seen more than once but under ten times. The V call is TRBV27, the J call TRBJ1-2; perhaps TRBD1 as D (5 bases). The germline V gene has CDR1 MNHEY and CDR2 SMNVEV (reference sequence). V was trimmed by 0 bases and J by 6 bases, leaving 5 bases between them. This CDR3 has 12 amino acids. In DNA, the CDR3 is TGTGCCAGCAGTTTATCAGGGGATGGCTACACCTTC. The encoded protein is CASSLSGDGYTF.

This chain links TRBV11-3 with TRBJ2-4, with D possibly TRBD1 on 6 matching bases. V dropped 5 bases and J dropped 9 bases, with 11 bases sitting between them. CDR1 and CDR2 from the germline V gene are SGHNT and YENEEA. This CDR3 contains 12 residues. The CDR3 nucleotides read TGTGCCAGCAGCCGGACAGAGGGCATTCAGTACTTC. It translates to CASSRTEGIQYF.

V gene TRBV3-1 (or the pseudogene TRBV3-2) combines with J gene TRBJ2-3; 12 bases are a match to TRBD2. Germline V gene sequence: CDR1 LGHDT, CDR2 YNNKEL (reference sequence). V lost 3 bases to trimming and J lost 6 bases; unmatched junction nucleotides: 13. The length of the CDR3 is 18 residues. CDR3 in DNA: TGTGCCAGCAGCCATCCTAGCGGGGGGGCCCGACCTCGGGATACGCAGTATTTT. It codes for CASSHPSGGARPRDTQYF.